These 22 T cell receptor beta chains were sequenced from one sample in a study of beta chain features in type 1 diabetes (dated by TCRdb to 2017 to 2018). Library construction relied on the immunoSEQ multiplex PCR assay. The entire isolated RNA was reverse transcribed using the High Capacity cDNA Reverse Transcription Kit, and thus expressed TCRB transcripts were sequenced. Drawn from immuneACCESS, this table holds only the in-frame rearrangements with V and J called that TCRdb kept. Clones are partly lost; checked studies trace under half to an unresolved V gene and leave the rest unexplained. This sample lists hundreds of thousands of clones; over 25% were detected once. The ten largest make up roughly 0.06% of the sample. Sequencing was carried out using naive CD4+ T cells from blood. The cell subset or site label here, explained by the study, means: true naive CD4+ T cells. The receptor set was obtained from a man in his late teens or twenties in good health.

This sequence joins TRBV25-1 and TRBJ2-1; tentatively, D is TRBD1 (8 bases). V was pared by 3 bases and J by 5 bases, with 14 bases between. Germline V gene sequence: CDR1 MGHDK, CDR2 SYGVNS. This CDR3 contains 15 residues. The CDR3 here is CASSDPQGGDNEQFF. The DNA of the CDR3 is TGTGCCAGCAGTGACCCACAGGGGGGGGACAATGAGCAGTTCTTC.

The chain couples TRBV5-1 to TRBJ2-7, with D possibly being TRBD2 (5 bases). Trimming cost V 0 bases and J 3 bases, with 10 bases left between them. The CDR3 is made up of 14 amino acids. From germline, CDR1 is SGHRS and CDR2 YFSETQ. Written as DNA, the CDR3 is TGCGCCAGCAGCTTGGCCTGGGAGAGCTACGAGCAGTACTTC. Amino acid sequence: CASSLAWESYEQYF.

V and J are TRBV7-9 and TRBJ1-1; no definite D call. Looked up from germline, CDR1 is SEHNR and CDR2 is FQNEAQ (reference sequence). Trimming took 6 bases from V and 4 from J, leaving 12 bases between them. CDR3 length: 13 amino acids. The CDR3 DNA is TGTGCCAGCAGGGGTTTGACGGGCACTGAAGCTTTCTTT. Protein sequence: CASRGLTGTEAFF.

The gene calls are TRBV30 and TRBJ2-7, with TRBD2 matching over 13 bases. The V and J ends lost 1 base and 2 bases, in that order; junction bases with no gene match: 8. The CDR3 is 17 residues long. Germline CDR1 reads GTSNPN; CDR2 reads SVGIG (reference sequence). CDR3 coding DNA: TGTGCCTGGAGTGACTGGACTAGCGGGAGCGGCGCCTACGAGCAGTACTTC. Translating it yields CAWSDWTSGSGAYEQYF.

A few counts support this clone. V usage is TRBV10-3 and J usage is TRBJ2-3; 13 bases fit TRBD2. Per germline, CDR1 ENHRY and CDR2 SYGVKD. The V gene end was trimmed by 10 bases and the J gene end by 0 bases; junction bases not matched to a gene: 13. This CDR3 comprises 18 residues. CDR3 DNA: TGTGCCACCCGGGCCGGCGGACTAGCGGGAGCTAGCACAGATACGCAGTATTTT. Amino acid sequence: CATRAGGLAGASTDTQYF.

The chain combines TRBV28 with TRBJ2-2; unclear D gene. CDR1 is MDHEN and CDR2 is SYDVKM in the germline V gene. The CDR3 spans 11 residues. V was trimmed by 3 bases and J by 11 bases, leaving 7 bases between them. CDR3 sequence (DNA): TGTGCCAGCAGTTTCACATCCGAGCTGTTTTTT. Translating gives CASSFTSELFF.

J is TRBJ1-1 and V is TRBV5-1; D perhaps matches TRBD1 (5 bases). The V end was cut by 1 base, the J end by 2 bases, with 12 bases between. CDR1 SGHRS and CDR2 YFSETQ come from the germline V gene. The CDR3 sequence is 15 residues long. This CDR3 reads CASSLLLTANTEAFF. The CDR3 DNA is TGCGCCAGCAGCTTGCTTCTGACAGCTAACACTGAAGCTTTCTTT.

A few counts support this clone. The V gene is TRBV30, the J gene TRBJ2-7; D is perhaps TRBD2 (5 bases). Germline V gene lookup returns CDR1 GTSNPN and CDR2 SVGIG (reference sequence). Trimming took 1 base from V and 4 from J, leaving 8 bases between them. The CDR3 covers 12 residues. CDR3 coding DNA: TGTGCCTGGAGTGGAGGGCGGTACGAGCAGTACTTC. Protein sequence: CAWSGGRYEQYF.

V and J are TRBV7-9 and TRBJ1-2, with D possibly TRBD1 on 5 matching bases. Germline lookup yields CDR1 SEHNR and CDR2 FQNEAQ (reference sequence). The CDR3 consists of 13 residues. V lost 5 bases, J lost 8 bases, and 15 bases lay in between. CDR3 residues: CASSLDGGSGYTF. The CDR3 DNA reads as TGTGCCAGCAGCCTCGACGGGGGGAGCGGCTACACCTTC.

This clone was picked up a small number of times. The chain links TRBV7-9 to TRBJ1-1; maybe TRBD1 (5 bases). V lost 2 bases and J 0 bases, leaving 10 bases between the germline ends. This CDR3 is built from 15 residues. CDR1 and CDR2 (germline): SEHNR, FQNEAQ (reference sequence). In DNA form, the CDR3 reads TGTGCCAGCAGCTTAAGGGGAGGGCTGAACACTGAAGCTTTCTTT. It yields the protein CASSLRGGLNTEAFF.

The chain couples TRBV4-3 to TRBJ1-4; D perhaps matches TRBD1 (6 bases). V dropped 0 bases and J dropped 8 bases, with 22 bases sitting between them. The germline V gene has CDR1 LGHNA and CDR2 YSLEER. This CDR3 region has 18 residues. CDR3 in amino acids: CASSQDGGRGGIREKLFF. CDR3 nucleotides: TGCGCCAGCAGCCAAGATGGTGGCAGGGGTGGGATTCGAGAAAAACTGTTTTTT.

The CDR3 sequence is CASSTPDGSSYNEQFF. The CDR3 nucleotides read TGTGCCAGCAGCACCCCAGACGGGAGCTCCTACAATGAGCAGTTCTTC. V and J are TRBV14 and TRBJ2-1, with TRBD2 as a possible D gene (6 bases). There are 16 residues in the CDR3. V lost 5 bases, J lost 0 bases, and 14 bases lay in between. In germline, CDR1 is SGHDN, CDR2 FVKESK.

This clone was observed a few times. This chain uses TRBV25-1 with TRBJ2-7; 8 nucleotides match TRBD2. The CDR3 loop spans 14 amino acids. With 7 bases clipped from V and 3 bases from J, the junction kept 8 bases outside the gene matches. The germline V gene has CDR1 MGHDK and CDR2 SYGVNS. The CDR3 nucleotides are TGTGCCAGCACCCGAGGGCGGGGGGACTACGAGCAGTACTTC. Its protein is CASTRGRGDYEQYF.

This clone was seen more than once but under ten times. This CDR3 is CAIRGASGNTQYF. The CDR3 region has the DNA TGTGCCATCAGGGGGGCCTCGGGAAATACGCAGTATTTT. This chain connects TRBV10-3 to TRBJ2-3; D is perhaps TRBD1 (6 bases). The germline V gene has CDR1 ENHRY and CDR2 SYGVKD. Trimming took 6 bases from V and 7 from J, leaving 14 bases between them. This CDR3 spans 13 amino acids.

This chain uses TRBV6-1 with TRBJ2-1; 7 bases are shared with TRBD1. V lost 1 base to trimming and J lost 6 bases; unmatched junction nucleotides: 6. This CDR3 comprises 15 residues. Germline CDR1 and CDR2: MNHNS and SASEGT. The CDR3 DNA reads as TGTGCCAGCAGTGAAGTTAGGTCAGGGGGCAATGAGCAGTTCTTC. Protein: CASSEVRSGGNEQFF.

This sequence joins TRBV30 and TRBJ1-3; the D gene is possibly TRBD1 (6 bases). CDR3 length equals 13 residues. V was shortened by 0 bases and J by 5 bases, with 8 bases between the two germline ends. Germline-derived CDR1 and CDR2 are GTSNPN and SVGIG (reference sequence). CDR3 amino acids: CAWSVRGRNTIYF. The CDR3 DNA sequence: TGTGCCTGGAGTGTCAGGGGTCGAAACACCATATATTTT. The variable domain in full, completed from reference TRBV30 and TRBJ1-3, reads SQTIHQWPATLVQPVGSPLSLECTVEGTSNPNLYWYRQAAGRGLQLLFYSVGIGQISSEVPQNLSASRPQDRQFILSSKKLLLSDSGFYLCAWSVRGRNTIYFGEGSWLTVV.

This clone has just a few counts. CDR3 region: CSVDRGNGYTF. The CDR3 nucleotides are TGCAGCGTTGATAGGGGCAATGGCTACACCTTC. V is TRBV29-1 and J is TRBJ1-2; possibly TRBD1 for D (5 bases). V was clipped by 3 bases and J by 6 bases, with 8 bases between them. Germline V gene sequence: CDR1 SQVTM, CDR2 ANQGSEA. This CDR3 region has 11 residues.

In this sample, this clone turned up a few times. The genes are TRBV29-1 and TRBJ2-1; maybe TRBD2 (5 bases). Trimming removed 5 bases from V and 7 bases from J, with 9 bases in between. This CDR3 is built from 11 residues. Germline assignment: CDR1 SQVTM and CDR2 ANQGSEA. CDR3 coding DNA: TGCAGCGTTCGGCTAGCTAATGAGCAGTTCTTC. Protein product: CSVRLANEQFF.

This clone was seen more than once but under ten times. The V gene is TRBV7-2, the J gene TRBJ2-7; 8 positions match TRBD1. J lost 2 bases, V lost 3 bases, and 6 bases had no gene match. This CDR3 comprises 15 residues. Germline-derived CDR1 and CDR2 are SGHTA and FQGNSA. The CDR3: CASSFFPGQAYEQYF. The DNA of the CDR3 is TGTGCCAGCAGCTTTTTTCCGGGACAGGCCTACGAGCAGTACTTC. The complete variable domain, with remaining parts taken from reference TRBV7-2 and TRBJ2-7, reads GAGVSQSPSNKVTEKGKDVELRCDPISGHTALYWYRQSLGQGLEFLIYFQGNSAPDKSGLPSDRFSAERTGGSVSTLTIQRTQQEDSAVYLCASSFFPGQAYEQYFGPGTRLTVT.

This clone was observed a handful of times. The chain uses TRBV7-9 and TRBJ2-1; 9 nucleotides align to TRBD1. The CDR3 is 15 amino acids. The trim removed 4 bases at V and 4 bases at J, leaving 5 bases unmatched. The germline V gene has CDR1 SEHNR and CDR2 FQNEAQ (reference sequence). This CDR3 reads CASSSRDRVYNEQFF. CDR3 sequence (DNA): TGTGCCAGCAGCTCGCGGGACAGGGTTTACAATGAGCAGTTCTTC.

This clone occurred a few times. The chain combines TRBV10-3 with TRBJ2-7; 10 nucleotides align to TRBD2. Trimming cost V 5 bases and J 0 bases; bases outside gene matches: 4. The CDR3 runs 15 residues. CDR1 is ENHRY and CDR2 is SYGVKD in the germline V gene. This CDR3 reads CAISTSGTLSYEQYF. The DNA of the CDR3 is TGTGCCATCAGTACTAGCGGGACCCTCTCCTACGAGCAGTACTTC.

This clone was observed a few times. The V and J genes are TRBV25-1 and TRBJ1-1, with D perhaps matching TRBD1 (5 bases). V dropped 7 bases and J dropped 7 bases, with 10 bases sitting between them. Germline CDR1 MGHDK, CDR2 SYGVNS. The CDR3 loop spans 11 amino acids. DNA of the CDR3: TGTGCCAGCACAAGGGGAGTTGAAGCTTTCTTT. Protein sequence: CASTRGVEAFF.